A single T cell receptor (beta chain) is shown here with its context. What it binds is not known. Sequenced material consisted of expressed TCRB transcripts (all of the isolated RNA was reverse transcribed). Produced via immunoSEQ multiplex PCR; TCRdb's table is partial and in-frame only. The sample contains roughly 730,000 clones, roughly an eighth of which appear only once. The data were obtained in a study of beta chain features in type 1 diabetes. Across the whole study: When patients were set against healthy donors, age, gender and cell yields were similar. Whole-study findings and limits: Within each of all four CD4+ subsets, Type 1 diabetes patients had TCRB CDR3s that were moderately but significantly shorter. In comparison with healthy donors, patients had naive, central memory and Treg TCRB repertoires that appeared more similar.

Germline CDR1 reads GTSNPN; CDR2 reads SVGIG (reference sequence). The germline V and J ends were trimmed by 5 bases and 5 bases, with 12 bases remaining between them. The CDR3 extends over 12 amino acids. Populations obtained by sorting all exceeded 98% purity. The chain links TRBV30 to TRBJ1-1; D gene uncertain. Sequencing was performed on naive CD4+ T cells from blood. The receptor's source is a man younger than 35 with type 1 diabetes. The CDR3 DNA reads as TGTGCCTGGTTGGCAGTTTCAACTGAAGCTTTCTTT. It codes for CAWLAVSTEAFF.